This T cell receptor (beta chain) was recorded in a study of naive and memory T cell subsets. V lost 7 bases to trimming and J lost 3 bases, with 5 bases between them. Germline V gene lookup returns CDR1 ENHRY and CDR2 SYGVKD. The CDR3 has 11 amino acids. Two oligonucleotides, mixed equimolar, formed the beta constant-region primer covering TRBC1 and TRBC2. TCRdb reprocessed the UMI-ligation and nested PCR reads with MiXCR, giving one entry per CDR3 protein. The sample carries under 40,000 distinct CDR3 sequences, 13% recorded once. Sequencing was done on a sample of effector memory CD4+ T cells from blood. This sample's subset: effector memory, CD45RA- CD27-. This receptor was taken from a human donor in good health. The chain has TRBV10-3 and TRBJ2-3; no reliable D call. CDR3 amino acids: CAIKVTDTQYF. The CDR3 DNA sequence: TGTGCCATCAAGGTAACAGATACGCAGTATTTT.